One and the same sample provided the 10 T cell receptor beta chains below, sequenced in a study of T-cell memory formation after mild COVID-19. Each CDR3 protein gets one entry after TCRdb re-called the 5' RACE reads with MiXCR. The repertoire holds hundreds of thousands of distinct CDR3 sequences, 25% seen once, with under 15% in the top ten. The specimen sequenced was PBMCs or a T cell subset sorted from them (not recorded which). These TCRs come from an adult woman who had mild COVID-19 (a few samples of this study predate the infection). Cell type and time point are not known.

The chain employs TRBV19 and TRBJ2-7, with D perhaps being TRBD1 or TRBD2 (5 bases each). Germline loops: CDR1 LNHDA, CDR2 SQIVND (reference sequence). The CDR3 extends over 16 amino acids. With 6 bases removed from V and 0 bases from J, the gap between germline ends came to 18 bases. The DNA of the CDR3 is TGTGCCAGTAGCCCCAGCGGCCCAGGGCGCTCCTACGAGCAGTACTTC. This codes for CASSPSGPGRSYEQYF.

This clonotype was counted a few times. This chain connects TRBV7-2 to TRBJ2-1; perhaps D is TRBD1 or TRBD2 (5 bases each). Germline V CDR1 and CDR2: SGHTA, FQGNSA. Trimming left V 5 bases short and J 7 bases short, with 15 bases between. The CDR3 loop spans 14 amino acids. CDR3: CASSPQGARNEQFF. The CDR3 DNA reads TGTGCCAGCAGCCCCCAGGGAGCTAGGAATGAGCAGTTCTTC.

The chain joins TRBV6-6 to TRBJ2-7; 13 bases fit TRBD2. After removal of 6 bases from V and 2 bases from J, the junction contained 1 base not matched to a gene. CDR1 and CDR2 (germline): MNHNY, SVGAGI (reference sequence). This CDR3 has 14 residues. The CDR3, as DNA: TGTGCCAGCAGAACTAGCGGGAGGGCCTACGAGCAGTACTTC. Its translation: CASRTSGRAYEQYF.

V usage is TRBV7-9 and J usage is TRBJ2-7, with D unresolved. The germline V gene has CDR1 SEHNR and CDR2 FQNEAQ (reference sequence). V lost 8 bases, J lost 1 base, and 15 bases lay in between. This CDR3 region has 14 residues. CDR3 DNA: TGTGCCAGCTTACAGACTCCACTTTCCTACGAGCAGTACTTC. Amino acid sequence: CASLQTPLSYEQYF. Combining the CDR3 with reference TRBV7-9 and TRBJ2-7 gives the whole variable domain DTGVSQNPRHKITKRGQNVTFRCDPISEHNRLYWYRQTLGQGPEFLTYFQNEAQLEKSRLLSDRFSAERPKGSFSTLEIQRTEQGDSAMYLCASLQTPLSYEQYFGPGTRLTVT.

The chain carries TRBV12-3 or TRBV12-4 and TRBJ1-1; D possibly corresponds to TRBD1 (5 bases). V dropped 6 bases and J dropped 1 base, with 24 bases sitting between them. The CDR3 spans 18 residues. The CDR3 sequence is CASSQSWGKGLSNTEAFF. The CDR3 nucleotides are TGTGCCAGCAGCCAATCCTGGGGGAAGGGGTTATCGAACACTGAAGCTTTCTTT.

J is TRBJ2-1 and V is TRBV7-3; 8 bases align to TRBD2. V was pared by 0 bases and J by 7 bases, with 11 bases of the junction left unmatched. Germline CDR1 and CDR2: SGHTA and FQGTGA. The CDR3 covers 17 residues. The CDR3 region has the DNA TGTGCCAGCAGCTTAACGGCGGGAGGCCCCACATTAAATGAGCAGTTCTTC. Amino acids: CASSLTAGGPTLNEQFF.

This clonotype was detected ten times or more. The chain recombines TRBV20-1 with TRBJ2-1; 11 positions match TRBD1. Trimming took 4 bases from V and 6 from J; bases not matched to a gene: 11. This CDR3 comprises 16 residues. Looked up from germline, CDR1 is DFQATT and CDR2 is SNEGSKA (reference sequence). CDR3 sequence (DNA): TGCAGTGCTAAGCGGGACAGGGGGAAGAAGGGCAATGAGCAGTTCTTC. It translates to CSAKRDRGKKGNEQFF.

This clonotype was counted only a few times. V is TRBV7-9 and J is TRBJ2-5; TRBD2 aligns across 8 bases. Germline CDR1 and CDR2: SEHNR and FQNEAQ (reference sequence). The CDR3 runs 15 residues. V was clipped by 5 bases and J by 0 bases; unmatched bases: 5. The CDR3 DNA reads TGTGCCAGCAGCCCAAGACTAGCGTACCAAGAGACCCAGTACTTC. Residues: CASSPRLAYQETQYF.

The chain has TRBV29-1 and TRBJ2-7; 7 bases fit TRBD1. Trimming at V came to 2 bases and at J to 3 bases, leaving 1 base not matched to a gene. The CDR3 consists of 12 residues. The germline V gene has CDR1 SQVTM and CDR2 ANQGSEA. CDR3 coding DNA: TGCAGCGTTGAAACAGGGGACTACGAGCAGTACTTC. Its protein is CSVETGDYEQYF.

The chain combines TRBV12-3 or TRBV12-4 with TRBJ2-3; 9 nucleotides align to TRBD2. The ends lost 0 bases at V and 4 bases at J; junction bases unmatched: 8. The CDR3 has 17 residues. The CDR3 DNA sequence: TGTGCCAGCAGTTTAGCGGGGACTAGCCGGGGCCCAGATACGCAGTATTTT. Its protein is CASSLAGTSRGPDTQYF.